The rows below give T cell receptor beta chains drawn from one sample of a study of siplizumab effects on memory and regulatory T cells. Libraries were prepared by immunoSEQ multiplex PCR; TCRdb keeps only in-frame clonotypes and omits some of them. Among 70,000 to 95,000 clones listed, 80% to 90% were seen once. Sequencing was carried out using CD4+ T cells sorted from blood. All receptors derive from a human donor in good health. Both conserved end residues are part of each CDR3. Each record gives: J gene, V gene, clone size, D gene, CDR3 DNA, CDR3 protein. The D gene is left open where the match is weak. Size values are once, few and many counts, or a class for expanded clones, and some rows have none.

>TRBJ2-7|TRBV30|-|TRBD1
TGTGCCTGGACCAAGGACAGGGCCTCCTACGAGCAGTACTTC
CAWTKDRASYEQYF
>TRBJ2-5|TRBV6-1|-|-
TGTGCCAGCAGTGAAGCGCTTCGGGGGGAGACCCAGTACTTC
CASSEALRGETQYF
>TRBJ2-3|TRBV19|-|TRBD2
TGTGCCAGTACCCCTACGGGAGGGCGTTATACGCAGTATTTT
CASTPTGGRYTQYF
>TRBJ2-3|TRBV5-1|-|TRBD2
TGCGCCAGCTGGCGGGAGGCTGGAGATACGCAGTATTTT
CASWREAGDTQYF
>TRBJ1-1|TRBV12-5|-|TRBD1
TGTGCTAGTGGTGCGAACAGGGGTGCGGCTGAAGCTTTCTTT
CASGANRGAAEAFF
>TRBJ2-6|TRBV2|-|-
TGTGCCAGCAGTGAGCTTTGGGGGGCCAACGTCCTGACTTTC
CASSELWGANVLTF
>TRBJ2-3|TRBV19|-|-
TGTGCCAGTAGTGCCGGACACCGCACAGATACGCAGTATTTT
CASSAGHRTDTQYF
>TRBJ1-3|TRBV5-1|once|-
TGCGCCAGCAGCCTCGGGGTTGCGGGAAACACCATATATTTT
CASSLGVAGNTIYF
>TRBJ2-7|TRBV7-8|-|-
TGTGCCAGCAGCTTACGGGCGGCGGCCTCCTACGAGCAGTACTTC
CASSLRAAASYEQYF
>TRBJ2-1|TRBV9|-|-
TGTGCCAGCAGCGTAGGGGGGAGCGAGCAGTTCTTC
CASSVGGSEQFF
>TRBJ1-5|TRBV6-4|-|-
TGTGCCAGCAGTGAGGCACGCAATCAGCCCCAGCATTTT
CASSEARNQPQHF
>TRBJ2-7|TRBV10-3|-|TRBD1
TGTGCCATCTCGAGAGGGGACAGGGGATGGCAGCAGTACTTC
CAISRGDRGWQQYF
>TRBJ2-1|TRBV2|-|TRBD2
TGTGCCAGCAGCCTCCGGGGACTAATCACCAATGAGCAGTTCTTC
CASSLRGLITNEQFF
>TRBJ2-1|TRBV7-9|few|-
TGTGCCAGCAGCCTCTTGGGGGCGGGGAGAGACAATGAGCAGTTCTTC
CASSLLGAGRDNEQFF
>TRBJ1-2|TRBV7-6|-|-
TGTGCCAGCAGCGGTTACAACGGGGGCTACACCTTC
CASSGYNGGYTF
>TRBJ1-1|TRBV7-8|-|-
TGTGCCAGCAGCTTATCGGGGGGCCCTAACACTGAAGCTTTCTTT
CASSLSGGPNTEAFF
>TRBJ1-1|TRBV7-2|-|TRBD1
TGTGCCAGCAGCCAGGACAGGGGGCGGAAAGCTTTCTTT
CASSQDRGRKAFF
>TRBJ2-2|TRBV29-1|-|-
TGCAGCGTTGTAGGCGGGGCCGGGGAGCTGTTTTTT
CSVVGGAGELFF
>TRBJ1-6|TRBV15|-|-
TGTGCCACCAGCAGCGGCCGGGTCGGCAATTCACCCCTCCACTTT
CATSSGRVGNSPLHF
>TRBJ2-7|TRBV7-9|-|TRBD2
TGTGTAGCGACCGGGACTACCGGCTACGAGCAGTACTTC
CVATGTTGYEQYF
>TRBJ1-1|TRBV2|few|TRBD1
TGTGCCAGCAGTGATCGGGGACAGGGATACCCTTTCTTT
CASSDRGQGYPFF
>TRBJ2-3|TRBV5-6|-|-
TGTGCCAGCAGCTTTTTCTCTAGCGGCACAGATACGCAGTATTTT
CASSFFSSGTDTQYF
>TRBJ1-4|TRBV7-9|-|TRBD1
TGTGCCAGCACTATGACAGGGAACGAAAAACTGTTTTTT
CASTMTGNEKLFF
>TRBJ2-7|TRBV4-3|-|TRBD1
TGCGCCAGCAGCCAAGATGACAGGGGGTACGAGCAGTACTTC
CASSQDDRGYEQYF
>TRBJ2-2|TRBV7-3|-|-
TGTGCCAGCAGCTCTAGGGGGGAGCTGTTTTTT
CASSSRGELFF
>TRBJ2-5|TRBV14|-|-
TGTGCCAGCAGCCAACGGAGAGAGACCCAGTACTTC
CASSQRRETQYF
>TRBJ2-7|TRBV19|-|TRBD2
TGTGCCAGTAGTACAGCGGGATTTGTTGGGTACGAGCAGTACTTC
CASSTAGFVGYEQYF
>TRBJ2-7|TRBV19|-|TRBD2
TGTGCCAGTCGTAGCGGGAGGGAAAGATCCTACGAGCAGTACTTC
CASRSGRERSYEQYF
>TRBJ2-5|TRBV6-6|-|TRBD1
TGTGCCAGCAGTTACTCTAGAGGGGGCGGAGAGACCCAGTACTTC
CASSYSRGGGETQYF
>TRBJ1-5|TRBV9|-|TRBD1
TGTGCCAGCAGCGGACAGGGACTAAGCAATCAGCCCCAGCATTTT
CASSGQGLSNQPQHF
>TRBJ2-7|TRBV5-1|-|-
TGCGCCAGCAGCTTGGGCGGGACCTACGAGCAGTACTTC
CASSLGGTYEQYF
>TRBJ2-2|TRBV9|-|TRBD2
TGTGCCAGCAGCGTAGCTACGCGGGCTAGCGGGAGAACGGACGGGGAGCTGTTTTTT
CASSVATRASGRTDGELFF
>TRBJ2-7|TRBV25-1|-|-
TGTGCCAGCAGTTCCTTTAACGAGCAGTACTTC
CASSSFNEQYF
>TRBJ2-7|TRBV27|-|TRBD2
TGTGCCAGCAGTACTCACCCGGGACTAGCGGGAGGCTACGAGCAGTACTTC
CASSTHPGLAGGYEQYF
>TRBJ2-7|TRBV4-1|-|-
TGCGCCAGCAGCGCCCCAACGACGGGTTCCTACGAGCAGTACTTC
CASSAPTTGSYEQYF
>TRBJ2-7|TRBV6-5|-|-
TGTGCCAGCAGGGCAAATAGGTACGAGCAGTACTTC
CASRANRYEQYF
>TRBJ2-2|TRBV7-2|-|-
TGTGCCAGCAGCATGGGTTACACCGGGGAGCTGTTTTTT
CASSMGYTGELFF
>TRBJ2-2|TRBV5-1|-|-
TGCGCCAGCAGCTTTGATGCGGGACCTCGGGCCGGGGAGCTGTTTTTT
CASSFDAGPRAGELFF
>TRBJ2-3|TRBV7-9|-|TRBD2
TGTGCCAGCAGCCATATAGCGGGAGCGGGTACAGATACGCAGTATTTT
CASSHIAGAGTDTQYF
>TRBJ2-7|TRBV27|-|-
TGTGCCAGCAGTTTTCAAGGGCAGCGATTCTACGAGCAGTACTTC
CASSFQGQRFYEQYF
>TRBJ2-7|TRBV6-1|-|-
TGTGCCAGCAGTGGCCGGGACATCTCGTACGAGCAGTACTTC
CASSGRDISYEQYF
>TRBJ1-3|TRBV5-6|-|-
TGTGCCAGCAGCTTACGAGGAACGAACACCATATATTTT
CASSLRGTNTIYF
>TRBJ2-3|TRBV9|once|-
TGTGCCAGCAGCGCCCGACCTGGGGACACAGATACGCAGTATTTT
CASSARPGDTDTQYF
>TRBJ1-1|TRBV29-1|-|-
TGCAGCGTCACCCGGGACTGGAGAGGGTCGAACACTGAAGCTTTCTTT
CSVTRDWRGSNTEAFF
>TRBJ2-1|TRBV15|once|-
TGTGCCACCAGTAGAGATGTGGGGTCGGGGGAGGATGAGCAGTTCTTC
CATSRDVGSGEDEQFF
>TRBJ1-1|TRBV28|-|TRBD1
TGTGCCAGCAGTTACCGGACAGGAGGGAACACTGAAGCTTTCTTT
CASSYRTGGNTEAFF
>TRBJ2-7|TRBV28|few|-
TGTGCCAGCAGTTTAAACAACCCTCGTGAGCAGTACTTC
CASSLNNPREQYF
>TRBJ2-1|TRBV5-5|-|TRBD1
TGTGCCAGCAGCCCCTGGACAGGGGCGTACAATGAGCAGTTCTTC
CASSPWTGAYNEQFF
>TRBJ2-5|TRBV29-1|-|-
TGCAGCGTTCTAGGACAGATCCGGGAGACCCAGTACTTC
CSVLGQIRETQYF
>TRBJ2-1|TRBV7-2|once|TRBD1
TGTGCCAGCAGCTTAGTCCCCGACAGGGGAAGAGCGTTCTTC
CASSLVPDRGRAFF
>TRBJ2-4|TRBV2|-|TRBD2
TGTGCCAGCAAAGCGGGACTAGCCAAAAACATTCAGTACTTC
CASKAGLAKNIQYF
>TRBJ1-4|TRBV28|-|-
TGTGCCAGCGGCCGACGTCTTAATGAAAAACTGTTTTTT
CASGRRLNEKLFF